This T cell receptor beta chain was sequenced for a study of T cells after yellow fever vaccination (dated 2019 in TCRdb). In terms of the full investigation: The SMART-Seq v4 Ultra Low Input RNA kit was used to prepare libraries from fractions with low cell numbers. Bulk TCR alpha and beta repertoires were sequenced longitudinally to track T-cell clones before and after primary and booster YFV17D yellow fever vaccination. The cohort comprised two healthy male donors, one aged 18 to 30 and one aged 30 to 40 years. Blood was collected at multiple timepoints before and after primary and secondary immunization, and bulk PBMC replicates and cell subsets were isolated. What the work shows at the level of the full study, not this receptor alone: The secondary T-cell response was found to be weaker but faster than the primary response, with a peak reached on day 5 rather than on day 15. Computational filtering was required because FACS-sorted repertoires could contain abundant contaminating clonotypes from the bulk population. Because the study included only a couple of donors, the extent to which the findings can be generalized is limited. Most clones expanded after primary vaccination were re-detected after the booster (almost 98% of CD4 and around 88% of CD8), suggesting broad memory maintenance. A small share of clonotypes occurred in both CD4 and CD8 compartments, likely arising from convergent recombination.

The label giving this sample's treatment or condition can be read as: live attenuated yellow fever vaccine strain. At each blood-draw timepoint, two biological replicates of bulk PBMCs were collected. PBMCs were isolated from peripheral blood using a standard Ficoll-Paque protocol. RNA was extracted with TriZol from bulk PBMCs, CD4 and CD8 fractions, and dextramer-positive and dextramer-negative fractions. Relative to germline, V is missing 1 base and J is missing 6 bases, with 8 bases of the junction outside any gene match. Including cysteine and phenylalanine, the CDR3 has 16 amino acids. CDR3 DNA only is kept here, 48 bases in frame from base 1. Sequences SSHAT (CDR1) and FNYEAQ (CDR2) are obtained from the germline V gene (reference sequence). Sequencing was carried out with an Illumina NovaSeq 6000. Synthesis of TCR cDNA relied on 5'RACE template switching, a step that introduced a universal primer site along with unique molecular identifiers. cDNA synthesis was primed from both the TCR alpha and TCR beta constant segments. Libraries were amplified in two PCR steps, with sample barcodes and sequencing adapters added in the second step. Libraries were sequenced on Illumina HiSeq 2500 (2x100 bp) or NovaSeq (2x150 bp). From the authors' description of their analysis: Reads were demultiplexed and collapsed into UMI consensus sequences with MIGEC, and V(D)J alignment was performed with MiXCR. Clonotypes responding to the vaccine were identified with edgeR on replicate PBMC samples, with the criteria of FDR below 0.01 and a log2 fold change above 5 up to day 15. CD4 or CD8 identity was assigned to each bulk clonotype according to whether the clonotype was present at higher abundance in the sequenced CD4 repertoire or the sequenced CD8 repertoire. The public reads were reanalyzed by TCRdb: fastp trimming at Q25, MiXCR alignment, in-frame beta chains only. Identical CDR3 protein sequences are pooled into one entry, listed with their most common genes and DNA. The V and J calls come from TCRdb's annotation, not from the publication. In all, the sample holds 250,000 or so distinct CDR3 sequences, and 3.6% of those were seen once. The top ten hold about 19% of the sample.

This clonotype was observed many times. Its specific antigen is unknown. Base qualities are not provided; no much larger clone lies one nucleotide away. The chain joins TRBV7-7 to TRBJ2-3, with TRBD2 identical over 9 junction bases. The clonotype comes from a young man who received the YFV17D yellow fever vaccine. The material was PBMCs, obtained 15 days after the yellow fever booster vaccination. The bases read TGTGCCAGCAGCTTAGAGGGTAGCGGGGGTGTTGATACGCAGTATTTT. Translation gives CASSLEGSGGVDTQYF.